This TCR gamma chain was sequenced in a study of Vδ1+ human thymocytes. Remarks on this clone: Its specificity is unknown.

Thymocytes were sorted as CD3+ TCRVdelta1+ TCRVdelta2- after alphabeta T cell depletion. Purity of the sorted Vdelta1+ thymocytes ranged from roughly 98% to 99.6%. The template was reverse-transcribed extracted RNA. Pooled V-gene forward primers with one constant-region reverse primer generated the CDR3 amplicons by multiplex PCR. TCRdb used CATT to re-call clones from the multiplex PCR reads. In the table there are thousands of gamma-chain clones, approximately 42% of which are singletons. Per germline, CDR1 VINAFY and CDR2 YDVSNSKD. CDR3 length: 11 residues. Trimming took 1 base from V and 9 from J; bases not matched to a gene: 3. Study-wide findings and caveats: Thymic delta-chain repertoires held roughly 18% Vdelta2 sequences and few Vdelta3, despite high sort purity. Highly polyclonal TRG and TRD repertoires with Gaussian CDR3 length distributions appeared in thymus.

The clonotype was recovered from a boy younger than two who had congenital heart surgery. Sequenced input: Vdelta1+ gamma-delta thymocytes from the thymus. The subset: FACS-sorted CD3+ TCRalphabeta- TCRVdelta1+ TCRVdelta2- thymocytes. This chain connects TRGV5 to TRGJ1 or TRGJ2. CDR3 DNA sequence: TGTGCCACCTGGGACAGTCCTAAGAAACTCTTT. Encoded protein: CATWDSPKKLF.